This T cell receptor beta chain was observed in a study of human T cells and chemical hapten exposure. Original processing methods: Samples contained a median of approximately 100,000 TCRs, with a range of about 23,224 to 700,000. TCRdb fed the RACE reads into MiXCR, producing one record per CDR3 protein. For this entry, the V and J calls and clone size follow TCRdb and not the study's own pipeline. The table has about 140,000 distinct CDR3 sequences, 12% seen once. Time point in this sample: patch test 2, 6 weeks after DPC sensitization. Described treatment: therapeutic diphenylcyclopropenone sensitization with weekly scalp DPC. Unfractionated whole blood was the source from which total RNA was extracted. Worth noting for this clonotype: The junction departs from the called germline gene at one end, perhaps through a read error.

Per the germline V gene, CDR1 is MNHEY and CDR2 is SVGAGI. CDR3 length: 13 residues. This specimen was whole blood, taken in connection with sensitization to the hapten diphenylcyclopropenone (DPC). This chain links TRBV6-5 with TRBJ2-3; D gene ambiguous. The sequence came from a woman aged 45-65 years with alopecia areata. Some clones in this sample may be carry-over from other donors' samples. CDR3 region: CASSSRSSDTQCF. CDR3 nucleotides: TGTGCCAGCAGTAGCCGTAGCTCAGATACGCAGTGTTTT.